A single sample is the source of the 31 T cell receptor beta chains below, sequenced in a study of cytomegalovirus exposure and HLA in healthy donors. Sequenced by immunoSEQ multiplex PCR; TCRdb stores in-frame clones only, minus some. The table has a few hundred thousand clones, just over 85% seen once. Sequenced input: PBMCs. The receptors shown here come from a woman aged 18-29 years in good health and CMV-seronegative.

The chain couples TRBV7-2 to TRBJ2-7; TRBD2 is a possible D gene (5 bases). In germline, CDR1 is SGHTA, CDR2 FQGNSA. This CDR3 spans 12 amino acids. V lost 6 bases, J lost 5 bases, and 11 bases lay in between. This CDR3 is CASSRWENEQYF. The CDR3 DNA sequence: TGTGCCAGCAGTCGCTGGGAGAACGAGCAGTACTTC.

The chain joins TRBV6-6 to TRBJ2-7; D might be TRBD1 (6 bases). Looked up from germline, CDR1 is MNHNY and CDR2 is SVGAGI (reference sequence). Trimming removed 5 bases from V and 3 bases from J, with 14 bases in between. The CDR3 extends over 14 amino acids. The DNA for the CDR3 is TGTGCCAGCAGTCCCCGGGACAAAAGCTACGAGCAGTACTTC. It codes for CASSPRDKSYEQYF.

The chain is built from TRBV5-1 and TRBJ2-4; 14 bases align to TRBD2. The germline V gene has CDR1 SGHRS and CDR2 YFSETQ. This CDR3 spans 18 amino acids. J gave up 7 bases and V 5 bases, and 14 bases lay outside the gene matches. The CDR3 protein is CASRPGSTSGRAANIQYF. CDR3 bases: TGCGCCAGCAGGCCCGGTTCGACTAGCGGGAGGGCCGCGAACATTCAGTACTTC.

The chain recombines TRBV4-2 with TRBJ1-5; 9 bases agree with TRBD1. Unmatched junction bases numbered 8, after V lost 3 bases and J lost 5 bases. The CDR3 spans 16 residues. The germline V gene has CDR1 LGHNA and CDR2 YNFKEQ. CDR3 sequence reads: CASSQDWTGAYQPQHF. CDR3 DNA: TGTGCCAGCAGCCAGGATTGGACAGGGGCATATCAGCCCCAGCATTTT.

The rearrangement joins TRBV28 to TRBJ2-5; 9 bases are a match to TRBD1. The germline gives CDR1 MDHEN, CDR2 SYDVKM. Trimming at V came to 5 bases and at J to 1 base, leaving 5 bases not matched to a gene. This CDR3 has 15 residues. The CDR3 coding sequence is TGTGCCAGCAGTACCAGACAGGGGGTCCAAGAGACCCAGTACTTC. It encodes CASSTRQGVQETQYF. Using reference TRBV28 and TRBJ2-5 for the parts outside the CDR3, the full variable domain is DVKVTQSSRYLVKRTGEKVFLECVQDMDHENMFWYRQDPGLGLRLIYFSYDVKMKEKGDIPEGYSVSREKKERFSLILESASTNQTSMYLCASSTRQGVQETQYFGPGTRLLVL.

The chain links TRBV5-1 to TRBJ2-1, with a possible D match to TRBD1 (6 bases). Germline lookup yields CDR1 SGHRS and CDR2 YFSETQ. V dropped 7 bases and J dropped 6 bases, with 20 bases sitting between them. The CDR3 sequence is 15 residues long. Here the CDR3 reads CASAPLTTGTNEQFF. The CDR3 DNA reads as TGCGCCAGCGCCCCGCTTACTACAGGGACCAATGAGCAGTTCTTC. The full variable domain, rest sourced from reference TRBV5-1 and TRBJ2-1, is KAGVTQTPRYLIKTRGQQVTLSCSPISGHRSVSWYQQTPGQGLQFLFEYFSETQRNKGNFPGRFSGRQFSNSRSEMNVSTLELGDSALYLCASAPLTTGTNEQFFGPGTRLTVL.

The rearrangement uses TRBV7-2 and TRBJ1-2; D not resolved. Germline loops: CDR1 SGHTA, CDR2 FQGNSA. The CDR3 spans 14 residues. V dropped 2 bases and J dropped 2 bases, with 9 bases sitting between them. The CDR3 sequence: CASSLLGSNYGYTF. Here the CDR3 DNA reads TGTGCCAGCAGCTTACTCGGGTCGAACTATGGCTACACCTTC.

The gene calls are TRBV4-1 and TRBJ2-5, with D perhaps TRBD2 (6 bases). V lost 1 base and J 10 bases, leaving 10 bases between the germline ends. CDR3 length equals 12 residues. Germline CDR1 MGHRA, CDR2 YSYEKL. The CDR3 spells CASSQAWGDQYF. CDR3 in DNA: TGCGCCAGCAGCCAAGCGTGGGGGGACCAGTACTTC.

The V gene is TRBV4-3, the J gene TRBJ1-3; 7 bases map to TRBD1. Germline V CDR1 and CDR2: LGHNA, YSLEER. Losses at the gene ends were 0 bases for V and 3 bases for J; bases not matched to a gene: 5. This CDR3 is 16 amino acids long. CDR3 residues: CASSQDRAGGGNTIYF. The CDR3, as DNA: TGCGCCAGCAGCCAAGACAGGGCAGGGGGTGGAAACACCATATATTTT.

The chain links TRBV6-5 to TRBJ1-2, with D possibly TRBD1 on 6 matching bases. There are 13 residues in the CDR3. Germline CDR1 MNHEY, CDR2 SVGAGI. Deletions cut 10 bases from V and 7 bases from J, with 19 bases between. Written as DNA, the CDR3 is TGTGCCACGACTACCTCATACAGGGCTGGCTACACCTTC. The encoded protein is CATTTSYRAGYTF.

The chain has TRBV6-6 and TRBJ1-5; 8 nucleotides align to TRBD1. After removal of 6 bases from V and 3 bases from J, the junction contained 7 bases not matched to a gene. CDR1 and CDR2 (germline): MNHNY, SVGAGI (reference sequence). This CDR3 has 15 amino acids. The CDR3 sequence: CASSRPGQDNQPQHF. CDR3 sequence (DNA): TGTGCCAGCAGCCGACCGGGACAGGACAATCAGCCCCAGCATTTT.

The sample holds one count of this clone. V gene TRBV12-1 combines with J gene TRBJ2-7; the D call TRBD2 from the table was never checked on the DNA. TRBV12-1 is a known pseudogene. CDR3 length: 15 residues. This CDR3 is CASGFPGLAAREQYF. In DNA, the CDR3 is TGTGCCAGCGGATTCCCGGGACTAGCGGCCCGGGAGCAGTACTTC.

This chain links TRBV7-2 with TRBJ2-2; 9 nucleotides align to TRBD2. The CDR3 contains 14 residues. Germline assignment: CDR1 SGHTA and CDR2 FQGNSA. Germline trimming cut 1 base from V and 13 bases from J; bases unmatched to any gene: 7. The CDR3 sequence: CASSLVAGEPGLFF. CDR3 sequence (DNA): TGTGCCAGCAGCTTAGTAGCGGGAGAACCAGGGCTGTTTTTT.

This chain uses TRBV11-3 with TRBJ2-7; possibly TRBD1 for D (5 bases). This CDR3 region has 15 residues. V was trimmed by 5 bases and J by 5 bases, leaving 19 bases between them. Germline loops: CDR1 SGHNT, CDR2 YENEEA. The CDR3 region has the DNA TGTGCCAGCAGCCAGGGTCCGAATAACGCCCACGAGCAGTACTTC. Encoded protein: CASSQGPNNAHEQYF.

The chain has TRBV7-3 and TRBJ2-7, with TRBD2 matching 10 bases. Germline loops: CDR1 SGHTA, CDR2 FQGTGA. CDR3 length: 14 residues. V shed 2 bases and J 6 bases; nucleotides not matched to a gene: 4. The CDR3, as DNA: TGTGCCAGCAGCTTACTAGCGGGAGAGGGCGAGCAGTACTTC. Protein product: CASSLLAGEGEQYF.

This chain links TRBV28 with TRBJ2-1, with 10 bases aligning to TRBD2. V gave up 2 bases and J gave up 8 bases; unmatched junction bases: 9. The germline V gene has CDR1 MDHEN and CDR2 SYDVKM. The CDR3 spans 16 residues. The CDR3 loop reads CASSLLFPGTSDEQFF. The CDR3, as DNA: TGTGCCAGCAGTTTACTTTTCCCCGGGACTAGCGATGAGCAGTTCTTC.

This chain uses TRBV15 with TRBJ1-5; D might be TRBD1 (5 bases). V lost 0 bases and J lost 5, with 14 bases in between. CDR3 length equals 16 residues. The V gene's germline CDR1 is LNHNV and CDR2 YYDKDF (reference sequence). CDR3 nucleotide sequence: TGTGCCACCAGCAGAGAGGGGCAGACCCCTCATCAGCCCCAGCATTTT. As protein: CATSREGQTPHQPQHF.

The V gene is TRBV30, the J gene TRBJ2-3; TRBD1 agrees at 11 bases. Trimming cost V 0 bases and J 0 bases; bases outside gene matches: 2. The CDR3 extends over 16 amino acids. Looked up from germline, CDR1 is GTSNPN and CDR2 is SVGIG (reference sequence). The CDR3 loop reads CAWSVGQGASTDTQYF. CDR3 bases: TGTGCCTGGAGTGTCGGACAGGGGGCGAGCACAGATACGCAGTATTTT.

The chain employs TRBV6-1 and TRBJ1-5, with D unclear. The CDR3 consists of 13 residues. Per the germline V gene, CDR1 is MNHNS and CDR2 is SASEGT. Trimming removed 2 bases from V and 1 base from J, with 3 bases in between. CDR3 bases: TGTGCCAGCAGTGAACGGAGCAATCAGCCCCAGCATTTT. It yields the protein CASSERSNQPQHF.

The chain joins TRBV5-1 to TRBJ2-5; D gene ambiguous. The V end was cut by 2 bases, the J end by 0 bases, with 11 bases between. The germline CDR1 and CDR2 sequences are SGHRS and YFSETQ. The CDR3 sequence is 15 residues long. The CDR3 loop reads CASSLTLGDQETQYF. For the CDR3, the DNA is TGCGCCAGCAGCTTAACCCTAGGCGACCAAGAGACCCAGTACTTC.

This chain uses TRBV7-8 with TRBJ2-5; D is possibly TRBD1 (6 bases). V lost 1 base and J 4 bases, leaving 13 bases between the germline ends. CDR1 is SGHVS and CDR2 is FQNEAQ in the germline V gene. The CDR3 sequence is 15 residues long. Here the CDR3 reads CASSLVRTEGETQYF. DNA of the CDR3: TGTGCCAGCAGCTTAGTCCGGACAGAGGGAGAGACCCAGTACTTC.

The rearrangement links TRBV7-6 to TRBJ2-7, with 7 bases lining up with TRBD2. The CDR3 totals 13 residues. With 4 bases clipped from V and 1 base from J, the junction kept 1 base outside the gene matches. The germline V gene has CDR1 SGHVS and CDR2 FNYEAQ. The CDR3 DNA reads TGTGCCAGCAGCTCGGGACTATCCTACGAGCAGTACTTC. Protein: CASSSGLSYEQYF.

The chain recombines TRBV7-9 with TRBJ1-1; possible D gene TRBD1, 6 bases. The CDR3 consists of 18 residues. V was clipped by 5 bases and J by 1 base, with 23 bases between them. In germline, CDR1 is SEHNR, CDR2 FQNEAQ (reference sequence). In DNA form, the CDR3 reads TGTGCCAGCAGCCCGAAAACAGGGTTGGGAATGGAGAACACTGAAGCTTTCTTT. Translated, it gives CASSPKTGLGMENTEAFF.

CDR3 bases: TGTGCCAGCAGCTTAGGGGGCATCCTAAATGAGCAGTTCTTC. It encodes CASSLGGILNEQFF. The rearrangement joins TRBV7-9 to TRBJ2-1; possibly TRBD1 for D (5 bases). Germline loops: CDR1 SEHNR, CDR2 FQNEAQ (reference sequence). This CDR3 is built from 14 residues. The V and J ends lost 1 base and 7 bases respectively, with 11 bases between them.

V is TRBV9 and J is TRBJ1-3; TRBD1 is a possible D gene (6 bases). V dropped 7 bases and J dropped 4 bases, with 9 bases sitting between them. The CDR3 contains 12 residues. Per the germline V gene, CDR1 is SGDLS and CDR2 is YYNGEE. CDR3 nucleotides: TGTGCCAGCCAGGGGTCGGGAAACACCATATATTTT. Translated, it gives CASQGSGNTIYF.

This rearrangement joins TRBV28 to TRBJ2-7; D may be TRBD1 (6 bases). Per germline, CDR1 MDHEN and CDR2 SYDVKM. The V and J ends lost 7 bases and 2 bases respectively, with 15 bases between them. This CDR3 has 14 amino acids. The CDR3 coding sequence is TGTGCCAGCACCCCGGACGGGACAACCTACGAGCAGTACTTC. Encoded protein: CASTPDGTTYEQYF.

V is TRBV4-2 and J is TRBJ2-3; TRBD2 aligns across 8 bases. The V and J ends lost 3 bases and 1 base, in that order; junction bases with no gene match: 15. Germline lookup yields CDR1 LGHNA and CDR2 YNFKEQ. The CDR3 extends over 19 amino acids. CDR3 nucleotides: TGTGCCAGCAGCCAGTCTATCGGGACTAGTTCCCGTCGCACAGATACGCAGTATTTT. It yields the protein CASSQSIGTSSRRTDTQYF.

The V call is TRBV6-6, the J call TRBJ1-5, with D perhaps matching TRBD1 (5 bases). The CDR3 runs 13 residues. Germline lookup yields CDR1 MNHNY and CDR2 SVGAGI (reference sequence). The V gene lost 8 bases and the J gene lost 4 bases, with 12 bases spanning the gap. This CDR3 reads CASGGGLNQPQHF. In DNA form, the CDR3 reads TGTGCCAGCGGGGGGGGATTGAATCAGCCCCAGCATTTT.

The rearrangement joins TRBV7-2 to TRBJ2-1, with 14 nucleotides matching TRBD2. V lost 4 bases and J lost 7; bases outside the gene matches: 9. Looked up from germline, CDR1 is SGHTA and CDR2 is FQGNSA. The CDR3 totals 17 residues. The CDR3 here is CASSSRLAGGTRNEQFF. In DNA form, the CDR3 reads TGTGCCAGCAGCTCCCGACTAGCGGGAGGGACTAGGAATGAGCAGTTCTTC.

The chain has TRBV27 and TRBJ2-3; weak D call: TRBD2 (7 bases). V lost 8 bases and J lost 2, with 26 bases in between. Germline V CDR1 and CDR2: MNHEY, SMNVEV (reference sequence). The CDR3 loop spans 18 amino acids. This CDR3 reads CASSKTGASGQITDTQYF. CDR3 bases: TGTGCCAGCTCCAAGACGGGGGCTAGCGGACAAATCACAGATACGCAGTATTTT.

This chain links TRBV27 with TRBJ2-7, with 9 bases aligning to TRBD1. With 6 bases clipped from V and 5 bases from J, the junction kept 5 bases outside the gene matches. Germline V lookup: CDR1 MNHEY, CDR2 SMNVEV (reference sequence). CDR3 size: 13 residues. CDR3 protein: CASSETGGNEQYF. In DNA form, the CDR3 reads TGTGCCAGCAGCGAGACAGGGGGGAACGAGCAGTACTTC.